Below, one T cell receptor beta chain is given with its context. This sample was taken from a study of blood T cell repertoires in COVID-19. V gave up 4 bases and J gave up 0 bases; unmatched junction bases: 3. This CDR3 is built from 14 residues. Looked up from germline, CDR1 is SGHRS and CDR2 is YFSETQ. The assay was immunoSEQ multiplex PCR, and TCRdb's table has in-frame clones only and misses some. The sample holds over 50,000 clones; less than 90% are singletons and the top ten take around 2.7%. Sample: peripheral blood. V is TRBV5-1 and J is TRBJ2-7; 8 bases fit TRBD2. This clonotype was sampled from a man aged 45-65 years with acute or convalescent COVID-19. CDR3 coding DNA: TGCGCCAGCAGCGACGGGACTAGCTCCTACGAGCAGTACTTC. Its translation is CASSDGTSSYEQYF.